These 28 T cell receptor beta chains were all obtained from the same sample, sequenced in a study of control samples from healthy donors and cancer patients. Profiled with immunoSEQ multiplex PCR; TCRdb holds only in-frame clones, not every one. The sample holds about 58,000 clones; 70% to 90% are singletons and the top ten take roughly 13%. Sequenced: PBMCs. The receptor set was obtained from an older woman with lung cancer.

This clone was seen a few times. The rearrangement uses TRBV3-1 (or the pseudogene TRBV3-2) and TRBJ2-7; 11 bases are shared with TRBD2. With 0 bases clipped from V and 5 bases from J, the junction kept 3 bases outside the gene matches. CDR3 length equals 15 residues. Germline CDR1 reads LGHDT; CDR2 reads YNNKEL (reference sequence). CDR3 protein: CASSQELAGGNEQYF. In DNA form, the CDR3 reads TGTGCCAGCAGCCAAGAGCTAGCGGGAGGAAACGAGCAGTACTTC.

The chain joins TRBV11-1 to TRBJ1-1; perhaps TRBD1 as D (5 bases). Trimming took 7 bases from V and 2 from J, leaving 14 bases between them. CDR1 and CDR2 (germline): SGHAT, FQDESV (reference sequence). The CDR3 is made up of 14 amino acids. The CDR3 DNA sequence: TGTGCCAGCAACAGTCTGGGGGGAAACACTGAAGCTTTCTTT. Translation: CASNSLGGNTEAFF. The entire variable domain, with the rest obtained from reference TRBV11-1 and TRBJ1-1, is as follows: EAEVAQSPRYKITEKSQAVAFWCDPISGHATLYWYRQILGQGPELLVQFQDESVVDDSQLPKDRFSAERLKGVDSTLKIQPAELGDSAMYLCASNSLGGNTEAFFGQGTRLTVV.

This chain connects TRBV11-2 to TRBJ2-5, with 7 bases lining up with TRBD1. The germline V gene has CDR1 SGHAT and CDR2 FQNNGV. Trimming cost V 1 base and J 7 bases; bases outside gene matches: 12. This CDR3 has 16 amino acids. CDR3 in DNA: TGTGCCAGCAGCTTAGGAGGACAGGTTGGCCCGGGGACCCAGTACTTC. Protein product: CASSLGGQVGPGTQYF.

The rearrangement joins TRBV7-8 to TRBJ2-4, with unresolved D. V dropped 0 bases and J dropped 3 bases, with 15 bases sitting between them. Germline CDR1 is SGHVS and CDR2 is FQNEAQ. The length of the CDR3 is 17 residues. CDR3 in amino acids: CASSLASTGYGKNIQYF. The CDR3 nucleotides are TGTGCCAGCAGCTTAGCAAGTACTGGGTACGGCAAAAACATTCAGTACTTC.

The chain has TRBV6-5 and TRBJ1-2; the D is unclear. Trimming stripped 5 bases from V and 0 bases from J, with 13 bases between. This CDR3 region has 15 residues. Germline V lookup: CDR1 MNHEY, CDR2 SVGAGI. The CDR3 sequence is CASSSGDGANYGYTF. CDR3 bases: TGTGCCAGCAGTAGCGGGGATGGGGCTAACTATGGCTACACCTTC.

The J gene is TRBJ1-2, the V gene TRBV5-1; 11 bases match TRBD1. Germline V gene sequence: CDR1 SGHRS, CDR2 YFSETQ. The V and J ends lost 0 bases and 6 bases, in that order; junction bases with no gene match: 7. The CDR3 is 16 amino acids. CDR3 region: CASSLGTGQGGNGYTF. The CDR3 DNA reads TGCGCCAGCAGCTTGGGAACGGGACAGGGGGGCAATGGCTACACCTTC. The whole variable domain, remainder taken from reference TRBV5-1 and TRBJ1-2, is KAGVTQTPRYLIKTRGQQVTLSCSPISGHRSVSWYQQTPGQGLQFLFEYFSETQRNKGNFPGRFSGRQFSNSRSEMNVSTLELGDSALYLCASSLGTGQGGNGYTFGSGTRLTVV.

This clone was picked up one time. V usage is TRBV2 and J usage is TRBJ2-6; 7 bases fit TRBD1. V dropped 5 bases and J dropped 1; count of bases not matched to a gene: 5. This CDR3 has 16 residues. Per the germline V gene, CDR1 is SNHLY and CDR2 is FYNNEI. As DNA, the CDR3 is TGTGCCAGCAGTAACGACAGGGCTTCTGGGGCCAACGTCCTGACTTTC. Its translation: CASSNDRASGANVLTF.

This clone was seen a single time. This chain uses TRBV19 with TRBJ1-5; TRBD1 agrees at 8 bases. The V segment lost 5 bases and the J segment 6 bases; nucleotides outside the gene matches: 12. CDR1 LNHDA and CDR2 SQIVND come from the germline V gene (reference sequence). This CDR3 comprises 16 residues. CDR3 sequence: CASSFPQTGGSQPQHF. CDR3 nucleotide sequence: TGTGCCAGTAGTTTCCCGCAAACAGGGGGAAGTCAGCCCCAGCATTTT. Complete variable domain (other parts from reference TRBV19 and TRBJ1-5): DGGITQSPKYLFRKEGQNVTLSCEQNLNHDAMYWYRQDPGQGLRLIYYSQIVNDFQKGDIAEGYSVSREKKESFPLTVTSAQKNPTAFYLCASSFPQTGGSQPQHFGDGTRLSIL.

J is TRBJ1-5 and V is TRBV7-9; D not resolved. V was cut by 1 base and J by 7 bases, with 11 bases left in between. Germline V gene data show CDR1 as SEHNR and CDR2 as FQNEAQ (reference sequence). The CDR3 has 14 amino acids. The CDR3 reads CASSLVGVGQPQHF. Written as DNA, the CDR3 is TGTGCCAGCAGCTTAGTTGGGGTCGGACAGCCCCAGCATTTT. The full variable domain, with the rest looked up from reference TRBV7-9 and TRBJ1-5, is DTGVSQNPRHKITKRGQNVTFRCDPISEHNRLYWYRQTLGQGPEFLTYFQNEAQLEKSRLLSDRFSAERPKGSFSTLEIQRTEQGDSAMYLCASSLVGVGQPQHFGDGTRLSIL.

The chain is built from TRBV5-1 and TRBJ1-1; D unresolved. Germline V gene data show CDR1 as SGHRS and CDR2 as YFSETQ. V was cut by 3 bases and J by 1 base, with 10 bases left in between. CDR3 size: 14 residues. CDR3 loop: CASSSIDGNTEAFF. The CDR3 DNA sequence: TGCGCCAGCAGCTCCATCGACGGGAACACTGAAGCTTTCTTT. Full variable domain (remainder filled in from reference TRBV5-1 and TRBJ1-1): KAGVTQTPRYLIKTRGQQVTLSCSPISGHRSVSWYQQTPGQGLQFLFEYFSETQRNKGNFPGRFSGRQFSNSRSEMNVSTLELGDSALYLCASSSIDGNTEAFFGQGTRLTVV.

The V call is TRBV7-9, the J call TRBJ1-2, with 7 positions matching TRBD1. Germline CDR1 reads SEHNR; CDR2 reads FQNEAQ (reference sequence). There are 13 residues in the CDR3. The J segment lost 4 bases and the V segment lost 5 bases, leaving 4 bases of the junction unmatched. The DNA of the CDR3 is TGTGCCAGCAGCCAGGGGGACATCTATGGCTACACCTTC. Translated, it gives CASSQGDIYGYTF.

This sequence joins TRBV5-1 and TRBJ1-4; D may be TRBD1 (5 bases). The CDR3 has 14 residues. In germline, CDR1 is SGHRS, CDR2 YFSETQ. The V end was cut by 0 bases, the J end by 8 bases, with 11 bases between. CDR3 in amino acids: CASSLALGEEKLFF. As DNA, the CDR3 is TGCGCCAGCAGCTTGGCATTAGGGGAGGAAAAACTGTTTTTT.

The V gene is TRBV12-3 or TRBV12-4, the J gene TRBJ2-1, with a weak D call TRBD2 (5 bases). This CDR3 has 13 residues. Trimming took 10 bases from V and 9 from J, leaving 19 bases between them. Written as DNA, the CDR3 is TGTGCCACCCGGGCTAGCTCCCTCCTTGAGCAGTTCTTC. It codes for CATRASSLLEQFF.

CDR3 region: CASSLEGADGYTF. CDR3 DNA sequence: TGTGCCAGCAGTTTAGAGGGGGCGGATGGCTACACCTTC. The chain uses TRBV27 and TRBJ1-2; TRBD1 aligns across 7 bases. In germline, CDR1 is MNHEY, CDR2 SMNVEV (reference sequence). V trimming: 2 bases; J trimming: 6 bases; junction bases outside the gene matches: 3. The CDR3 extends over 13 amino acids.

This chain joins TRBV29-1 and TRBJ1-1; 9 bases match TRBD1. The CDR3 covers 13 residues. Germline values: CDR1 SQVTM, CDR2 ANQGSEA. V was clipped by 2 bases and J by 4 bases; unmatched bases: 2. This chain's CDR3 is CSVEMTGGTEAFF. In nucleotides, the CDR3 is TGCAGCGTTGAAATGACAGGGGGCACTGAAGCTTTCTTT. The variable domain in full, with the rest retrieved from reference TRBV29-1 and TRBJ1-1, is SAVISQKPSRDICQRGTSLTIQCQVDSQVTMMFWYRQQPGQSLTLIATANQGSEATYESGFVIDKFPISRPNLTFSTLTVSNMSPEDSSIYLCSVEMTGGTEAFFGQGTRLTVV.

V gene TRBV27 combines with J gene TRBJ1-2, with unresolved D. Trimming pared 0 bases from V and 2 bases from J, leaving 7 bases between. Germline-derived CDR1 and CDR2 are MNHEY and SMNVEV (reference sequence). The CDR3 extends over 14 amino acids. DNA for the CDR3: TGTGCCAGCAGTTTATCCCCCGCCAACTATGGCTACACCTTC. Amino acid sequence: CASSLSPANYGYTF.

The chain has TRBV19 and TRBJ2-2, with a tentative D call TRBD1 (5 bases). Trimming removed 3 bases from V and 7 bases from J, with 6 bases in between. Germline-derived CDR1 and CDR2 are LNHDA and SQIVND (reference sequence). This CDR3 comprises 12 residues. CDR3 protein: CASSMQGGELFF. The CDR3 region has the DNA TGTGCCAGTAGTATGCAGGGCGGGGAGCTGTTTTTT.

The rearrangement links TRBV4-2 to TRBJ2-1, with 8 bases fitting TRBD2. The CDR3 is 16 residues long. Germline assignment: CDR1 LGHNA and CDR2 YNFKEQ. V gave up 0 bases and J gave up 3 bases; unmatched junction bases: 4. This chain's CDR3 is CASSQEGAGGYNEQFF. CDR3 nucleotides: TGTGCCAGCAGCCAAGAAGGGGCGGGGGGCTACAATGAGCAGTTCTTC.

The chain links TRBV3-1 (or the pseudogene TRBV3-2) to TRBJ2-1; D possibly uses TRBD1 or TRBD2 (6 bases each). The V end lost 1 base, the J end lost 9 bases, and 22 bases lay between the germline ends. Germline CDR1 is LGHDT and CDR2 is YNNKEL (reference sequence). This CDR3 is 17 amino acids long. The chain's CDR3 is CASSQGQPGASGSEQFF. The CDR3 DNA sequence: TGTGCCAGCAGCCAAGGGCAGCCGGGGGCCTCCGGAAGTGAGCAGTTCTTC.

The rearrangement uses TRBV5-1 and TRBJ2-2; D may be TRBD2 (6 bases). The CDR3 has 15 residues. V lost 4 bases and J lost 1, with 11 bases in between. CDR1 is SGHRS, CDR2 YFSETQ, per germline. The CDR3 nucleotides are TGCGCCAGCAGCGGCGGGGCCCTGAACACCGGGGAGCTGTTTTTT. Protein product: CASSGGALNTGELFF.

The chain combines TRBV12-3 or TRBV12-4 with TRBJ1-4, with D hard to call. The CDR3 runs to 12 residues. The V end lost 2 bases, the J end lost 4 bases, and 2 bases lay between the germline ends. The CDR3 region is CASSLYNEKLFF. CDR3 DNA sequence: TGTGCCAGCAGTTTATATAATGAAAAACTGTTTTTT.

V is TRBV7-2 and J is TRBJ2-2; D not resolved. This CDR3 contains 14 residues. The germline CDR1 and CDR2 sequences are SGHTA and FQGNSA. V gave up 0 bases and J gave up 6 bases, with 8 bases separating them. CDR3 residues: CASSLAGMAGELFF. The CDR3 DNA follows: TGTGCCAGCAGCTTAGCAGGGATGGCCGGGGAGCTGTTTTTT.

J is TRBJ1-2 and V is TRBV5-1, with D tentatively TRBD1 (5 bases). Trimming stripped 4 bases from V and 2 bases from J, with 15 bases between. Per the germline V gene, CDR1 is SGHRS and CDR2 is YFSETQ. The CDR3 contains 15 residues. CDR3 coding DNA: TGCGCCAGCAGCCAGGGTCGTGGGAGGAACTATGGCTACACCTTC. This gives the protein CASSQGRGRNYGYTF.

V and J are TRBV25-1 and TRBJ2-7; maybe TRBD2 (6 bases). The V gene lost 4 bases and the J gene lost 3 bases, with 22 bases spanning the gap. Germline CDR1 MGHDK, CDR2 SYGVNS. This CDR3 has 17 residues. Written as DNA, the CDR3 is TGTGCCAGCAGTGGGGGTTTATCGGAGGGGACGCGCTACGAGCAGTACTTC. Translated, it gives CASSGGLSEGTRYEQYF.

The rearrangement uses TRBV7-2 and TRBJ1-2; D not resolved. This CDR3 region has 13 residues. Trimming removed 4 bases at V and 7 bases at J, with 13 bases between. Germline loops: CDR1 SGHTA, CDR2 FQGNSA. CDR3 bases: TGTGCCAGCAGCTCCCCTGTGAGCAGTGGCTACACCTTC. Protein: CASSSPVSSGYTF. Full variable domain (missing parts from reference TRBV7-2 and TRBJ1-2): GAGVSQSPSNKVTEKGKDVELRCDPISGHTALYWYRQSLGQGLEFLIYFQGNSAPDKSGLPSDRFSAERTGGSVSTLTIQRTQQEDSAVYLCASSSPVSSGYTFGSGTRLTVV.

The CDR3 nucleotides are TGTGCCAGCAGTCTCTATCACTACGAGCAGTACTTC. As protein: CASSLYHYEQYF. The chain couples TRBV12-3 or TRBV12-4 to TRBJ2-7; D is undetermined. CDR3 length: 12 residues. V was pared by 5 bases and J by 3 bases, with 8 bases between.

CDR3 sequence reads: CASSSDTGELFF. The DNA for the CDR3 is TGTGCCAGCAGCTCCGACACCGGGGAGCTGTTTTTT. The genes are TRBV7-3 and TRBJ2-2; no firm D call. CDR1 is SGHTA, CDR2 FQGTGA, per germline. The CDR3 has 12 residues. With 4 bases removed from V and 3 bases from J, the gap between germline ends came to 3 bases.

The chain uses TRBV12-3 or TRBV12-4 and TRBJ2-3, with D tentatively TRBD1 or TRBD2 (6 bases each). V was shortened by 4 bases and J by 5 bases, with 10 bases between the two germline ends. This CDR3 is 13 amino acids long. The CDR3 reads CASSWGARDTQYF. DNA for the CDR3: TGTGCCAGCAGTTGGGGGGCTCGAGATACGCAGTATTTT.